This passage covers 21 T cell receptor beta chains from one sample sequenced in a study of technical replicates of blood from a few donors. TCRdb keeps only in-frame clones here, not all; method: immunoSEQ multiplex PCR. The sample includes about 80,000 clones, around 89% of them seen just once. Sequencing used T cells isolated from PBMCs. Receptor source: a human donor in good health.

The chain is built from TRBV30 and TRBJ2-7; D uncertain. V lost 2 bases, J lost 2 bases, and 7 bases lay in between. The V gene's germline CDR1 is GTSNPN and CDR2 SVGIG (reference sequence). There are 12 residues in the CDR3. CDR3 nucleotide sequence: TGTGCCTGGAGTCCCCGTCCCTACGAGCAGTACTTC. The encoded protein is CAWSPRPYEQYF.

V gene TRBV27 combines with J gene TRBJ1-2; D not resolved. CDR3 length equals 14 residues. Trimming took 5 bases from V and 1 from J, leaving 11 bases between them. CDR1 and CDR2 (germline): MNHEY, SMNVEV (reference sequence). The CDR3 spells CASSPQAFNYGYTF. CDR3 bases: TGTGCCAGCAGTCCCCAAGCTTTTAACTATGGCTACACCTTC.

The chain couples TRBV7-7 to TRBJ2-5, with D unresolved. Deletions cut 5 bases from V and 1 base from J, with 14 bases between. The CDR3 is made up of 15 amino acids. CDR1 is SSHAT and CDR2 is FNYEAQ in the germline V gene (reference sequence). Here the CDR3 DNA reads TGTGCCAGCAGCCCAACCTTTGGGCCCCAAGAGACCCAGTACTTC. It encodes CASSPTFGPQETQYF.

The rearrangement uses TRBV11-1 and TRBJ2-5; TRBD1 matches at 11 bases. This CDR3 comprises 14 residues. The germline gives CDR1 SGHAT, CDR2 FQDESV (reference sequence). Losses at the gene ends were 3 bases for V and 5 bases for J; bases not matched to a gene: 2. Here the CDR3 reads CASSFGQGAETQYF. The CDR3 region has the DNA TGTGCCAGCAGCTTCGGACAGGGGGCGGAGACCCAGTACTTC. The full variable domain, with the rest looked up from reference TRBV11-1 and TRBJ2-5, is EAEVAQSPRYKITEKSQAVAFWCDPISGHATLYWYRQILGQGPELLVQFQDESVVDDSQLPKDRFSAERLKGVDSTLKIQPAELGDSAMYLCASSFGQGAETQYFGPGTRLLVL.

For this clone: Mismatch with germline at one junction end may stem from a read error. The V and J genes are TRBV6-1 and TRBJ2-7; D is possibly TRBD2 (5 bases). Germline V CDR1 and CDR2: MNHNS, SASEGT. This CDR3 region has 10 residues. CDR3 loop: CASRDSPLSF. CDR3 bases: TGTGCCAGCAGGGACTCCCCCTTATCCTTC.

The chain employs TRBV7-2 and TRBJ2-5, with D possibly TRBD2 on 5 matching bases. The CDR3 covers 11 residues. Per the germline V gene, CDR1 is SGHTA and CDR2 is FQGNSA. V was trimmed by 3 bases and J by 10 bases, leaving 9 bases between them. The CDR3 bases are TGTGCCAGCAGCTTCCTCGAGGGCCAGTACTTC. Translation gives CASSFLEGQYF.

V gene TRBV7-2 combines with J gene TRBJ2-3; D possibly corresponds to TRBD2 (6 bases). Germline values: CDR1 SGHTA, CDR2 FQGNSA. The length of the CDR3 is 17 residues. Trimming removed 0 bases from V and 5 bases from J, with 18 bases in between. CDR3 sequence reads: CASSLALVDQGGDTQYF. DNA for the CDR3: TGTGCCAGCAGCTTAGCCCTAGTAGACCAGGGAGGAGATACGCAGTATTTT.

The V gene is TRBV5-5, the J gene TRBJ1-3; unclear D gene. The CDR3 consists of 14 residues. Trimming pared 1 base from V and 1 base from J, leaving 6 bases between. Germline V gene data show CDR1 as SGHKS and CDR2 as YYEKEE (reference sequence). The CDR3 DNA reads TGTGCCAGCAGCTTGCCCGGGTCTGGAAACACCATATATTTT. Amino acid sequence: CASSLPGSGNTIYF. Full variable domain (missing parts from reference TRBV5-5 and TRBJ1-3): DAGVTQSPTHLIKTRGQQVTLRCSPISGHKSVSWYQQVLGQGPQFIFQYYEKEERGRGNFPDRFSARQFPNYSSELNVNALLLGDSALYLCASSLPGSGNTIYFGEGSWLTVV.

This clone appeared a single time. This chain's CDR3 is CASSVGGTGTYEQYF. The CDR3 bases are TGTGCCAGCAGCGTAGGCGGGACTGGCACCTACGAGCAGTACTTC. The rearrangement links TRBV9 to TRBJ2-7; D perhaps matches TRBD2 (6 bases). Germline V gives CDR1 SGDLS, CDR2 YYNGEE. V was trimmed by 0 bases and J by 2 bases, leaving 12 bases between them. The CDR3 runs 15 residues. Variable domain in full (rest from reference TRBV9 and TRBJ2-7): DSGVTQTPKHLITATGQRVTLRCSPRSGDLSVYWYQQSLDQGLQFLIQYYNGEERAKGNILERFSAQQFPDLHSELNLSSLELGDSALYFCASSVGGTGTYEQYFGPGTRLTVT.

The chain combines TRBV18 with TRBJ2-3, with 8 bases lining up with TRBD1. The ends lost 3 bases at V and 1 base at J; junction bases unmatched: 9. In germline, CDR1 is KGHSH, CDR2 LQKENI. There are 17 residues in the CDR3. CDR3 nucleotides: TGTGCCAGCTCACCCGCTAGGACAGGGAAGGGCACAGATACGCAGTATTTT. Residues: CASSPARTGKGTDTQYF.

This chain connects TRBV7-8 to TRBJ1-2; 12 bases agree with TRBD1. From germline, CDR1 is SGHVS and CDR2 FQNEAQ. J gave up 7 bases and V 5 bases, and 5 bases lay outside the gene matches. The CDR3 consists of 14 residues. CDR3 DNA sequence: TGTGCCAGCAGCCGGGGACAGGGGGCGTTTGGCTACACCTTC. This gives the protein CASSRGQGAFGYTF.

The rearrangement uses TRBV7-2 and TRBJ2-7; possible D gene TRBD2, 5 bases. CDR3 length equals 14 residues. Germline CDR1 reads SGHTA; CDR2 reads FQGNSA. Deletions cut 1 base from V and 3 bases from J, with 10 bases between. CDR3 protein: CASSLERVIYEQYF. CDR3 bases: TGTGCCAGCAGCTTAGAGAGGGTTATCTACGAGCAGTACTTC.

The V call is TRBV5-1, the J call TRBJ1-1, with TRBD1 as a possible D gene (5 bases). CDR3 length: 15 residues. V was cut by 0 bases and J by 6 bases, with 15 bases left in between. Germline lookup yields CDR1 SGHRS and CDR2 YFSETQ. This chain's CDR3 is CASSLEGRTGPEAFF. CDR3 nucleotide sequence: TGCGCCAGCAGCTTGGAGGGGCGAACGGGTCCTGAAGCTTTCTTT.

The V and J genes are TRBV2 and TRBJ2-2, with a tentative D call TRBD1 (5 bases). Germline CDR1 and CDR2: SNHLY and FYNNEI. V was shortened by 4 bases and J by 6 bases, with 15 bases between the two germline ends. CDR3 size: 15 residues. CDR3 nucleotide sequence: TGTGCCAGCAGTGCAGGGAACCTAAGCCCCGGGGAGCTGTTTTTT. Translated, it gives CASSAGNLSPGELFF.

The DNA of the CDR3 is TGTGCCAGCAGCTCCACCGGGACTAGCGGATACAATGAGCAGTTCTTC. Its protein product is CASSSTGTSGYNEQFF. V usage is TRBV7-3 and J usage is TRBJ2-1, with 11 bases aligning to TRBD2. V shed 4 bases and J 4 bases; nucleotides not matched to a gene: 6. The CDR3 sequence is 16 residues long. CDR1 and CDR2 from the germline V gene are SGHTA and FQGTGA.

The rearrangement uses TRBV11-3 and TRBJ2-1; D possibly corresponds to TRBD1 (6 bases). Looked up from germline, CDR1 is SGHNT and CDR2 is YENEEA. Trimming removed 7 bases at V and 2 bases at J, with 12 bases between. This CDR3 has 14 amino acids. CDR3 DNA: TGTGCCAGCAATGCCAGGGACACCTACAATGAGCAGTTCTTC. It is translated as CASNARDTYNEQFF.

The chain combines TRBV18 with TRBJ1-1; D is ambiguous. Germline loops: CDR1 KGHSH, CDR2 LQKENI. The CDR3 loop spans 14 amino acids. V was pared by 2 bases and J by 0 bases, with 7 bases between. The CDR3, as DNA: TGTGCCAGCTCACCAAACAGCCTGAACACTGAAGCTTTCTTT. As protein: CASSPNSLNTEAFF.

V gene TRBV18 combines with J gene TRBJ2-7; D might be TRBD1 (6 bases). Germline V CDR1 and CDR2: KGHSH, LQKENI. The CDR3 runs 15 residues. V lost 2 bases, J lost 5 bases, and 16 bases lay in between. The CDR3 reads CASSPIFQGTNEQYF. In DNA form, the CDR3 reads TGTGCCAGCTCACCAATCTTTCAGGGGACCAACGAGCAGTACTTC. The full variable domain, completed using reference TRBV18 and TRBJ2-7, is NAGVMQNPRHLVRRRGQEARLRCSPMKGHSHVYWYRQLPEEGLKFMVYLQKENIIDESGMPKERFSAEFPKEGPSILRIQQVVRGDSAAYFCASSPIFQGTNEQYFGPGTRLTVT.

There are a few counts of this clone. The V and J genes are TRBV30 and TRBJ1-1; no definite D call. The V gene lost 0 bases and the J gene lost 6 bases, with 17 bases spanning the gap. In germline, CDR1 is GTSNPN, CDR2 SVGIG (reference sequence). The CDR3 runs to 15 residues. The DNA of the CDR3 is TGTGCCTGGAGTGTACCAACGGGGAGTGCCCCTGAAGCTTTCTTT. Amino acid sequence: CAWSVPTGSAPEAFF.

This chain connects TRBV27 to TRBJ1-4, with D possibly matching TRBD1 (5 bases). V was shortened by 5 bases and J by 6 bases, with 13 bases between the two germline ends. The CDR3 totals 14 residues. The germline CDR1 and CDR2 sequences are MNHEY and SMNVEV (reference sequence). This chain's CDR3 is CASSNAGRYEKLFF. The CDR3 coding sequence is TGTGCCAGCAGTAACGCGGGACGGTATGAAAAACTGTTTTTT. The complete variable domain, with remaining parts taken from reference TRBV27 and TRBJ1-4, reads EAQVTQNPRYLITVTGKKLTVTCSQNMNHEYMSWYRQDPGLGLRQIYYSMNVEVTDKGDVPEGYKVSRKEKRNFPLILESPSPNQTSLYFCASSNAGRYEKLFFGSGTQLSVL.

This clone was seen just once. The V gene is TRBV6-5, the J gene TRBJ1-3; TRBD1 is a possible D gene (5 bases). CDR1 is MNHEY, CDR2 SVGAGI, per germline. Trimming cost V 0 bases and J 4 bases, with 13 bases left between them. The CDR3 consists of 16 residues. The CDR3 loop is CASSYSPRGSGNTIYF. CDR3 coding DNA: TGTGCCAGCAGTTACTCCCCCCGGGGGTCCGGAAACACCATATATTTT.